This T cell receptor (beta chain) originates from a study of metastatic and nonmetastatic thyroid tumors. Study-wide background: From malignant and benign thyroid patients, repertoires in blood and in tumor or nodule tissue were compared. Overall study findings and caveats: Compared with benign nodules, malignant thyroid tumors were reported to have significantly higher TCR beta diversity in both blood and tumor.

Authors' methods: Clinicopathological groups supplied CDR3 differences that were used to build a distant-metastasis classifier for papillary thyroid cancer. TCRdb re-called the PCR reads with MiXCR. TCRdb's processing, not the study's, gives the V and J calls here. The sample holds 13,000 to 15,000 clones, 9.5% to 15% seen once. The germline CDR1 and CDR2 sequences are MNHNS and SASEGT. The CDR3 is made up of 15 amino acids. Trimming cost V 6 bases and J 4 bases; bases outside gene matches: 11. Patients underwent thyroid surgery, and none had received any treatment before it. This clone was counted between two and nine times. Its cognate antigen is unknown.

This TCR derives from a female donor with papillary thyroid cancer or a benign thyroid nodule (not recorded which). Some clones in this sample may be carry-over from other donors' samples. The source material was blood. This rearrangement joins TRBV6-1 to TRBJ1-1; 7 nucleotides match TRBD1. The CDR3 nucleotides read TGTGCCAGCAGACACTACAGGGGCGGATTCACTGAAGCTTTCTTT. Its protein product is CASRHYRGGFTEAFF.